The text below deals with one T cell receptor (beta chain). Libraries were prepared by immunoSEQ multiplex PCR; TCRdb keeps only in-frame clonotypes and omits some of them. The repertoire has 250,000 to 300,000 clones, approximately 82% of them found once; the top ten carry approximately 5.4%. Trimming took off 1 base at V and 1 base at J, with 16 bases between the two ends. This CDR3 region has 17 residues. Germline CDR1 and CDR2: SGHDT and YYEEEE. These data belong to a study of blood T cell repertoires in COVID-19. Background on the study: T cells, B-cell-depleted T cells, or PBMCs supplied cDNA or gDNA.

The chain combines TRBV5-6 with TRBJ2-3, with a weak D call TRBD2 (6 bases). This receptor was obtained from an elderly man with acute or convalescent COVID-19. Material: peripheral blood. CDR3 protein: CASSLSERARRTDTQYF. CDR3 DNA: TGTGCCAGCAGCTTGTCCGAGCGGGCCCGGCGCACAGATACGCAGTATTTT.